The source of this T cell receptor (beta chain) is a study of post-analysis software for immune sequencing data. Each TCR beta cDNA library carried unique molecular identifiers. A population of roughly 0.95 to 10 million T cells gave rise to 400,000 to 550,000 cDNA molecules. MiXCR was run by TCRdb on the PCR reads, yielding one entry per CDR3 protein. This sample carries hundreds of thousands of distinct CDR3 sequences, more than 50% of them seen once, and the ten largest clones take 11%. Looked up from germline, CDR1 is MNHEY and CDR2 is SVGAGI. The CDR3 length is 13 residues. The J segment lost 8 bases and the V segment lost 6 bases, leaving 6 bases of the junction unmatched. The study, taken as a whole, reports: Normalized Chao1 diversity in multiple sclerosis patients fell significantly below that of controls. Relative to controls, patients had 4 or 5 TRBV segments at higher frequency, with TRBV5-6, TRBV5-1 and TRBV20-1 among these.

Comments on this clonotype: Its target is not known.

Material: blood. The chain links TRBV6-5 to TRBJ1-2, with 10 bases identical to TRBD1. The sequence came from a girl aged 2 to 9 with multiple sclerosis. The CDR3 DNA sequence: TGTGCCAGCAGACAGACAGGGGGCGTAGGCTACACCTTC. Its protein is CASRQTGGVGYTF.